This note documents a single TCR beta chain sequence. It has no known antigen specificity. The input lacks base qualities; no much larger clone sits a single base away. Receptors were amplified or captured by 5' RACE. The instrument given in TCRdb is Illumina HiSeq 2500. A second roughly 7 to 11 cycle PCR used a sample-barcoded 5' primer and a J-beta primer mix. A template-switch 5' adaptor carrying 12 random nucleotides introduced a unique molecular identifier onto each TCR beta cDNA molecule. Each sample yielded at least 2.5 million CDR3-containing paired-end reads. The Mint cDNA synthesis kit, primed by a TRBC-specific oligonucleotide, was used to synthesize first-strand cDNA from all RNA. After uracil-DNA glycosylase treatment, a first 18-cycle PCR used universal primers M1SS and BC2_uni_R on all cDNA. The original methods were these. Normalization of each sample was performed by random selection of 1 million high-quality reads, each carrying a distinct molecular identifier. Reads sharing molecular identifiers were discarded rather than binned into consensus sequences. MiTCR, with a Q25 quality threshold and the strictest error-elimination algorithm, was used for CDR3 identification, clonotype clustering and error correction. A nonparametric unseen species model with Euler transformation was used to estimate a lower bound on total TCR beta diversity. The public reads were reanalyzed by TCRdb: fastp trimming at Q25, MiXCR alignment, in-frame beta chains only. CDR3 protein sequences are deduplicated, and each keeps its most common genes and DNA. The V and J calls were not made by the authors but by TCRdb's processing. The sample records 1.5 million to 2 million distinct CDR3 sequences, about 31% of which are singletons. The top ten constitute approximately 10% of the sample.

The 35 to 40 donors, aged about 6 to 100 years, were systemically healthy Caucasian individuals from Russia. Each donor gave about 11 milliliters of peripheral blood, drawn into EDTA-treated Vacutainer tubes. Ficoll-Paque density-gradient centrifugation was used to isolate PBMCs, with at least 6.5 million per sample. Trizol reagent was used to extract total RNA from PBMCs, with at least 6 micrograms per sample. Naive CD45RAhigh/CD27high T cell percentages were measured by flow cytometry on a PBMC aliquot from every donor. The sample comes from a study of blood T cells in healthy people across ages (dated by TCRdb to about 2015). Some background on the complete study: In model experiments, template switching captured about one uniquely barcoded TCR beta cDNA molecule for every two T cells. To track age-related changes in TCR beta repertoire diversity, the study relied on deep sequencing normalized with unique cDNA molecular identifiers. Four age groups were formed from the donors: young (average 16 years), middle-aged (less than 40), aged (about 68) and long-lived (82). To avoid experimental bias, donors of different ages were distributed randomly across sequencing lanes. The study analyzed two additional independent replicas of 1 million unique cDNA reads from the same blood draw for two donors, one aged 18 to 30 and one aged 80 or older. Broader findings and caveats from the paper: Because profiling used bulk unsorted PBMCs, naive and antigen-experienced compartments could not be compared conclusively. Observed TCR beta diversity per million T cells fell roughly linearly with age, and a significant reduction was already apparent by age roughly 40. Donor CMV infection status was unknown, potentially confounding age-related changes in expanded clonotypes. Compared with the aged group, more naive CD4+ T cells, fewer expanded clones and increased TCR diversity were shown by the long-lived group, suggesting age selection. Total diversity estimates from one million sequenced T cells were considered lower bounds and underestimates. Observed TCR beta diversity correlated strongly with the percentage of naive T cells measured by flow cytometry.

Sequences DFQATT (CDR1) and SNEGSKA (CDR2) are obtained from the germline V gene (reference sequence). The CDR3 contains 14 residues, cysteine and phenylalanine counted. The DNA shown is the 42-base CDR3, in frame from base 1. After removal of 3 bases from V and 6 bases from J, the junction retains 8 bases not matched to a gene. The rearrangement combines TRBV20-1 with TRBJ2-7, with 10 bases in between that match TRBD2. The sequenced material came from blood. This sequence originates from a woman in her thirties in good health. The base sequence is TGCAGTGCTAGGGGTAGCGGGGGGCGAGCCGAGCAGTACTTC. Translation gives CSARGSGGRAEQYF.